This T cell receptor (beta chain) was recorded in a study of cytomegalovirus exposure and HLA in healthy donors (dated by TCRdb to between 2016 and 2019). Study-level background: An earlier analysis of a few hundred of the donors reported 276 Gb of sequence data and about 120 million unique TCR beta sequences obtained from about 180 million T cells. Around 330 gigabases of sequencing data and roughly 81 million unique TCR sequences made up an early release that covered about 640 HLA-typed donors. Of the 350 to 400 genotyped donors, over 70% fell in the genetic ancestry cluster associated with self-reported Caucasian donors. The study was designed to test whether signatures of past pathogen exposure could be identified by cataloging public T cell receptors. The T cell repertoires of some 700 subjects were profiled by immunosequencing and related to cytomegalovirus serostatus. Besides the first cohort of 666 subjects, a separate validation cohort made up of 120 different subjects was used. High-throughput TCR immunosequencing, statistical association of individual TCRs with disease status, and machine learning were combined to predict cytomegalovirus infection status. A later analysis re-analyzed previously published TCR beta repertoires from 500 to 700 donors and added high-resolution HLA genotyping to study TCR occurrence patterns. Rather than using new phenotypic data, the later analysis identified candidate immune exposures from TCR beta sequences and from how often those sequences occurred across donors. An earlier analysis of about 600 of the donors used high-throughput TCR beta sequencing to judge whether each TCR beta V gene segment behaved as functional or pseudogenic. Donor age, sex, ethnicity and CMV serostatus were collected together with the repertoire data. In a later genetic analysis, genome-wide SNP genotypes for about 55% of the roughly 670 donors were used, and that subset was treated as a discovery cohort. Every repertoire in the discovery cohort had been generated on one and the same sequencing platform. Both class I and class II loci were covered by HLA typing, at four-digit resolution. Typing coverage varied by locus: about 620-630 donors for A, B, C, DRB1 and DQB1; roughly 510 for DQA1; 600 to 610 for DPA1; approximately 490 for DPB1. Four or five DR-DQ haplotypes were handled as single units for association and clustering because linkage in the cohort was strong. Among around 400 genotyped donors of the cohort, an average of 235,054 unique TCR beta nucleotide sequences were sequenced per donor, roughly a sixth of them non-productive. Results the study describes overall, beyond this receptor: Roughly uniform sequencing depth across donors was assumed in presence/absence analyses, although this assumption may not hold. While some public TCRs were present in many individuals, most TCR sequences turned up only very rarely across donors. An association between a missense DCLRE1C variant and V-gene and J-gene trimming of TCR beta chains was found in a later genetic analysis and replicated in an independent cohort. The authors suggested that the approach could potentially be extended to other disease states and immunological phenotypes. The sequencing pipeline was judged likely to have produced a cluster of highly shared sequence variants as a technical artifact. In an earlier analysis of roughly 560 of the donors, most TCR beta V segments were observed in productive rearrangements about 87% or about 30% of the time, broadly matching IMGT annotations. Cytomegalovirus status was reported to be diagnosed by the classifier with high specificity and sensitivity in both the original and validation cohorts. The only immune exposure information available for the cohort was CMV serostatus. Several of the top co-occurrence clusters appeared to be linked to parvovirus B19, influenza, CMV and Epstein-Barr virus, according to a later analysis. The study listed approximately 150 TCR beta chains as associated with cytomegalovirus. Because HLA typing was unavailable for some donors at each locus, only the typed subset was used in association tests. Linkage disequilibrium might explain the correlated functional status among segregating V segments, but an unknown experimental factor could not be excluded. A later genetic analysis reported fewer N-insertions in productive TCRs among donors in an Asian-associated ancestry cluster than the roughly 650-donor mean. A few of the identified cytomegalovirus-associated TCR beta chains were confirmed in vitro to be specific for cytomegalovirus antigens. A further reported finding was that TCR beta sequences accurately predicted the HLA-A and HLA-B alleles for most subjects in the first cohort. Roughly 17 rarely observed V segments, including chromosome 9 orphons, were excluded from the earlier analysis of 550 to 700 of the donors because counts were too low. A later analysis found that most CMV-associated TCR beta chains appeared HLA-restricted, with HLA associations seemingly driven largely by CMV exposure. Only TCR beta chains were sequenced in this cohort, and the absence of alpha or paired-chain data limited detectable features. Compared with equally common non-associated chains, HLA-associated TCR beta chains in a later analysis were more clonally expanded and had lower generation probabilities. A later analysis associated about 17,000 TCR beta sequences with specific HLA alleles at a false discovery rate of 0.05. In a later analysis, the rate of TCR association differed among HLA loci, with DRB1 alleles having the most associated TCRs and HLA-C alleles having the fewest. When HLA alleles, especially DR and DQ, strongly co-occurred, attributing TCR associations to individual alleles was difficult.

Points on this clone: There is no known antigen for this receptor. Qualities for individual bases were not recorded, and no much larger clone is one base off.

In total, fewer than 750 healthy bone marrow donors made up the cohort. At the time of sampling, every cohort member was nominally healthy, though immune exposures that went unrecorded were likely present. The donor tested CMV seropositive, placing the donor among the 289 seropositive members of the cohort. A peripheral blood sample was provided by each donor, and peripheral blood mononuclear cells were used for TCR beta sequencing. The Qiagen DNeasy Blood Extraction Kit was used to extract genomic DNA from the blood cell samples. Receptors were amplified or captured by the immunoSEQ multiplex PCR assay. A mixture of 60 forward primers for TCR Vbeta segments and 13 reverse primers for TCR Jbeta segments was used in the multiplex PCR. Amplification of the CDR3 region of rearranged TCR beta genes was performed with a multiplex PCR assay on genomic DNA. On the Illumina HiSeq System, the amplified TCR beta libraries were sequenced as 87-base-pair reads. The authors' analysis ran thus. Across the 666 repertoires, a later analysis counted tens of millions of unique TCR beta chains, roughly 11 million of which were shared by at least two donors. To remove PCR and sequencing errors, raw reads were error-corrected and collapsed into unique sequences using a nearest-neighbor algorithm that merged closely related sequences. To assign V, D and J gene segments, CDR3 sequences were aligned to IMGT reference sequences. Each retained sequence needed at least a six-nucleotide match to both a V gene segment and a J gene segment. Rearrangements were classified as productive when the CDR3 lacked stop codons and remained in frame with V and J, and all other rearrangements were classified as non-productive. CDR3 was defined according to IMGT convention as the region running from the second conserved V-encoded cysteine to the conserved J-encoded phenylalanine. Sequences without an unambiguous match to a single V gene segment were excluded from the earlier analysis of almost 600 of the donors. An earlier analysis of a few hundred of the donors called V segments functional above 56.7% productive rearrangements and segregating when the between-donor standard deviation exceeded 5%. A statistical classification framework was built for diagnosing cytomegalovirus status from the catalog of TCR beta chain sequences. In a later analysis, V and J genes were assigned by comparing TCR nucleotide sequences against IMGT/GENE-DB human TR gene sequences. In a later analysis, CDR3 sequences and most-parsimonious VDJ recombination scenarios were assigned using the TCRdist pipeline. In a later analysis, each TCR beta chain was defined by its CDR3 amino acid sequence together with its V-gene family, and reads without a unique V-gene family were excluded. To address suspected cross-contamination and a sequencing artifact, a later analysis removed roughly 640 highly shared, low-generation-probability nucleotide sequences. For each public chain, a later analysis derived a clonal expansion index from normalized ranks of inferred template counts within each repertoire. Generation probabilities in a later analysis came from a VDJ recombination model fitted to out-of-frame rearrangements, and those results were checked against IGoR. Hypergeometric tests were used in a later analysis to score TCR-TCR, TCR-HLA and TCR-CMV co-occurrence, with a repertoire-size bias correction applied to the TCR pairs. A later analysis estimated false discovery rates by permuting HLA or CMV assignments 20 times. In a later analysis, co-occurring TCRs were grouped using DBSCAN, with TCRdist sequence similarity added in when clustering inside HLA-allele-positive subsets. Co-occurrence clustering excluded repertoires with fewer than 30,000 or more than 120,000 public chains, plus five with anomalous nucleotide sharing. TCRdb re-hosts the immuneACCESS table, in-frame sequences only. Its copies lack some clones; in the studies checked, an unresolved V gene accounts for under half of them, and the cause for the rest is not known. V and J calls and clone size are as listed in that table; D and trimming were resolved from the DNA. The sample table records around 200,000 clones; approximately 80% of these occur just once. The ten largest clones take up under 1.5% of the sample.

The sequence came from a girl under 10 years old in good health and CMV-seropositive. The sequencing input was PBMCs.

The nucleotides are TGCGCCAGCAGTGAGTCGACGGGAGGGACCTCCTACAATGAGCAGTTCTTC. Translated, this is CASSESTGGTSYNEQFF. The receptor chain draws on TRBV10-2 and TRBJ2-1, with 8 bases in between that match TRBD2. CDR1 WSHSY and CDR2 SAAADI were looked up in the germline V gene. The cysteine opens and the phenylalanine closes a CDR3 of 17 amino acids. Of all the DNA, just the CDR3 is kept, 51 bases in frame from base 1. V has 0 bases trimmed and J has 0 bases trimmed; junction bases matching no gene number 4.